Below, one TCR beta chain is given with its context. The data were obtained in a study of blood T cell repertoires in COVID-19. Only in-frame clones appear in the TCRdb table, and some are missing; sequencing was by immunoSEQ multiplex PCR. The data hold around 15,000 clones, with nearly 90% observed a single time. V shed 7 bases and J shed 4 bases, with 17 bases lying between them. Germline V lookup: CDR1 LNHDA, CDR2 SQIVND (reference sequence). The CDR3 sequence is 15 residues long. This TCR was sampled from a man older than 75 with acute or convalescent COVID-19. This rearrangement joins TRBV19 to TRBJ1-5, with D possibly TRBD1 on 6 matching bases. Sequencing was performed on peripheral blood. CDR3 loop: CASTQVQGLNQPQHF. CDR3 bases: TGTGCCAGTACCCAGGTACAGGGCCTAAATCAGCCCCAGCATTTT.